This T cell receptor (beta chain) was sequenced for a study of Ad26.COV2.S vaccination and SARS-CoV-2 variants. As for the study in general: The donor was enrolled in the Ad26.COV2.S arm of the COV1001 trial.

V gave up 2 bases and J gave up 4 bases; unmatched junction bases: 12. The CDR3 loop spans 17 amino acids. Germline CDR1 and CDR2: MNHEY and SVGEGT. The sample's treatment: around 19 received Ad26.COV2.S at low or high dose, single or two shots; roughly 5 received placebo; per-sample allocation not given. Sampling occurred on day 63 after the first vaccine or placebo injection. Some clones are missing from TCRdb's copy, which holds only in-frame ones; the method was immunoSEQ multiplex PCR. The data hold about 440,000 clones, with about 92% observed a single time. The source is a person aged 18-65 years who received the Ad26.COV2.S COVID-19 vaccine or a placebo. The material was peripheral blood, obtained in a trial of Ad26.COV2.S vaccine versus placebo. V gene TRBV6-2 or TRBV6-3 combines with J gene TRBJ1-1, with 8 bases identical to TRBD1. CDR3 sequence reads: CASSYVTGTGRFTEAFF. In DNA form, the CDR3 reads TGTGCCAGCAGTTACGTGACCGGGACAGGTCGTTTCACTGAAGCTTTCTTT.